The 20 T cell receptor beta chains below all came from one sample that was sequenced in a study of shared clonotypes between healthy human individuals. Libraries were prepared by immunoSEQ multiplex PCR; TCRdb keeps only in-frame clonotypes and omits some of them. The repertoire holds under 1,100,000 clones, with more than 60% as singletons. Sequencing used memory CD4+ T cells sorted from blood. The subset is: CD45RA-negative fraction. Source of these receptors: a man between 18 and 29 years old in good health.

The gene calls are TRBV5-6 and TRBJ1-1; perhaps TRBD1 as D (5 bases). Looked up from germline, CDR1 is SGHDT and CDR2 is YYEEEE. The CDR3 runs to 13 residues. Trimming pared 2 bases from V and 5 bases from J, leaving 10 bases between. The CDR3 coding sequence is TGTGCCAGCAGCTTACCTGGGGGAACTGAAGCTTTCTTT. It is translated as CASSLPGGTEAFF.

This clone is a singleton in its sample. The chain links TRBV9 to TRBJ2-2, with TRBD2 matching 11 bases. The length of the CDR3 is 18 residues. V lost 4 bases, J lost 0 bases, and 8 bases stayed unmatched. Germline V gene sequence: CDR1 SGDLS, CDR2 YYNGEE. The DNA for the CDR3 is TGTGCCAGCAGCCCTCAGACTAGCGGGGCTGCGAACACCGGGGAGCTGTTTTTT. This encodes CASSPQTSGAANTGELFF.

This clone was seen a handful of times. The chain links TRBV2 to TRBJ1-1, with D maybe TRBD1 (5 bases). The length of the CDR3 is 11 residues. V shed 7 bases and J shed 4 bases, with 7 bases lying between them. Germline V CDR1 and CDR2: SNHLY, FYNNEI. The DNA for the CDR3 is TGTGCCAGCACAGGGTTCACTGAAGCTTTCTTT. It codes for CASTGFTEAFF.

This chain connects TRBV5-1 to TRBJ2-2; D possibly matches TRBD1 or TRBD2 (5 bases each). Germline values: CDR1 SGHRS, CDR2 YFSETQ. Trimming pared 3 bases from V and 1 base from J, leaving 13 bases between. This CDR3 has 16 amino acids. The CDR3 nucleotides read TGCGCCAGCAGCTGGGGGACGGCACAGAACACCGGGGAGCTGTTTTTT. Residues: CASSWGTAQNTGELFF.

V and J are TRBV11-2 and TRBJ2-2; 7 nucleotides agree with TRBD1. Germline lookup yields CDR1 SGHAT and CDR2 FQNNGV. Germline trimming cut 4 bases from V and 5 bases from J; bases unmatched to any gene: 7. The CDR3 runs to 15 residues. In DNA, the CDR3 is TGTGCCAGCAGCTCGACCGGGACAGCTACCGGGGAGCTGTTTTTT. It encodes CASSSTGTATGELFF.

Turning to this clone: With a far larger clone one base away, a read error is the likely cause. The genes are TRBV11-3 and TRBJ1-1; D gene ambiguous. The V end lost 0 bases, the J end lost 6 bases, and 8 bases lay between the germline ends. CDR3 length: 13 amino acids. CDR1 and CDR2 from the germline V gene are SGHNT and YENEEA. The CDR3 DNA is TGTGCCAGCAGCTTAGATCTAGCTGCTGAAGCTTTCTTT. Translated, it gives CASSLDLAAEAFF. Using reference TRBV11-3 and TRBJ1-1 for the parts outside the CDR3, the full variable domain is EAGVVQSPRYKIIEKKQPVAFWCNPISGHNTLYWYLQNLGQGPELLIRYENEEAVDDSQLPKDRFSAERLKGVDSTLKIQPAELGDSAVYLCASSLDLAAEAFFGQGTRLTVV.

J is TRBJ2-4 and V is TRBV4-3; no clear D gene. Per germline, CDR1 LGHNA and CDR2 YSLEER. The V end lost 0 bases, the J end lost 1 base, and 7 bases lay between the germline ends. This CDR3 is built from 15 residues. The CDR3 coding sequence is TGCGCCAGCAGCCAAGAAGTGACGGCCAAAAACATTCAGTACTTC. Translation: CASSQEVTAKNIQYF.

The chain links TRBV28 to TRBJ2-1; possibly TRBD2 for D (6 bases). Germline values: CDR1 MDHEN, CDR2 SYDVKM. The CDR3 is made up of 17 amino acids. Trimming removed 4 bases from V and 3 bases from J, with 19 bases in between. Here the CDR3 reads CASSSLPGLRFYNEQFF. The CDR3 DNA is TGTGCCAGCAGTTCATTACCGGGACTCCGATTCTACAATGAGCAGTTCTTC.

J is TRBJ2-3 and V is TRBV7-2, with D possibly TRBD2 on 5 matching bases. The CDR3 loop spans 17 amino acids. Trimming left V 1 base short and J 6 bases short, with 20 bases between. The germline V gene encodes CDR1 SGHTA and CDR2 FQGNSA. In DNA form, the CDR3 reads TGTGCCAGCAGCTTAGGAGGGCCCGAACTATACGTGGATACGCAGTATTTT. This translates into CASSLGGPELYVDTQYF.

This rearrangement joins TRBV2 to TRBJ2-7; 10 nucleotides align to TRBD2. The CDR3 length is 14 residues. With 6 bases clipped from V and 1 base from J, the junction kept 3 bases outside the gene matches. Germline V gene lookup returns CDR1 SNHLY and CDR2 FYNNEI. The CDR3 region has the DNA TGTGCCAGCAGCCTAGCGGGAGTGTCCTACGAGCAGTACTTC. This translates into CASSLAGVSYEQYF.

About this clone: Other DNA sequences in the sample encode the same CDR3. CDR3 amino acids: CAWSSSYEQYF. The CDR3 DNA reads TGTGCCTGGAGTTCGTCCTACGAGCAGTACTTC. The chain uses TRBV30 and TRBJ2-7; D is ambiguous. Trimming cost V 2 bases and J 1 base, with 3 bases left between them. Germline-derived CDR1 and CDR2 are GTSNPN and SVGIG (reference sequence). This CDR3 contains 11 residues.

The chain employs TRBV28 and TRBJ1-3; D gene unclear. The germline V gene has CDR1 MDHEN and CDR2 SYDVKM. CDR3 length: 16 residues. The germline V and J ends were trimmed by 2 bases and 0 bases, with 11 bases remaining between them. The CDR3 sequence is CASSLVSSSSGNTIYF. The CDR3, as DNA: TGTGCCAGCAGTTTAGTTTCAAGCTCCTCTGGAAACACCATATATTTT.

This rearrangement joins TRBV18 to TRBJ1-2; D uncertain. CDR3 length: 13 residues. Trimming took off 0 bases at V and 6 bases at J, with 8 bases between the two ends. Germline CDR1 KGHSH, CDR2 LQKENI. CDR3 region: CASSPPSGDGYTF. For the CDR3, the DNA is TGTGCCAGCTCACCACCGTCTGGGGATGGCTACACCTTC.

The chain combines TRBV27 with TRBJ2-7; D gene uncertain. This CDR3 is 14 amino acids long. Germline V gives CDR1 MNHEY, CDR2 SMNVEV (reference sequence). V was pared by 3 bases and J by 0 bases, with 9 bases between. The CDR3 DNA is TGTGCCAGCAGTTTCGACCCAGTCTCCTACGAGCAGTACTTC. This encodes CASSFDPVSYEQYF.

The rearrangement joins TRBV10-3 to TRBJ2-1; the D gene is possibly TRBD2 (6 bases). The germline gives CDR1 ENHRY, CDR2 SYGVKD. The CDR3 has 16 residues. The V end lost 6 bases, the J end lost 0 bases, and 15 bases lay between the germline ends. CDR3 amino acids: CAIRDASVSSYNEQFF. The DNA for the CDR3 is TGTGCCATCAGAGACGCTAGCGTTAGCTCCTACAATGAGCAGTTCTTC.

J is TRBJ2-2 and V is TRBV5-1, with no clear D. This CDR3 is 13 amino acids long. Trimming stripped 1 base from V and 9 bases from J, with 10 bases between. Per germline, CDR1 SGHRS and CDR2 YFSETQ. The CDR3 DNA follows: TGCGCCAGCAGCTTGACCTCGTTCCGGGAGCTGTTTTTT. Translating it yields CASSLTSFRELFF.

The rearrangement links TRBV5-8 to TRBJ2-3; TRBD1 agrees at 11 bases. Trimming removed 4 bases from V and 6 bases from J; junction bases left unmatched: 4. This CDR3 is 14 amino acids long. Germline V gene sequence: CDR1 SGHTS, CDR2 YDEGEE. Here the CDR3 reads CASSKGQGVDTQYF. In DNA form, the CDR3 reads TGTGCCAGCAGCAAGGGACAGGGGGTGGATACGCAGTATTTT.

The chain joins TRBV5-1 to TRBJ2-1, with unresolved D. In germline, CDR1 is SGHRS, CDR2 YFSETQ. The CDR3 extends over 14 amino acids. V was cut by 1 base and J by 5 bases, with 10 bases left in between. The CDR3 DNA sequence: TGCGCCAGCAGCTTGTCAGACCCTAACAATGAGCAGTTCTTC. Protein sequence: CASSLSDPNNEQFF.

The chain uses TRBV4-1 and TRBJ1-5, with a tentative D call TRBD1 (6 bases). Germline assignment: CDR1 MGHRA and CDR2 YSYEKL. CDR3 length: 16 residues. Trimming removed 0 bases from V and 7 bases from J, with 16 bases in between. DNA for the CDR3: TGCGCCAGCAGCCAAGATTTTGGGGGGGCCGGGCAGCCCCAGCATTTT. This encodes CASSQDFGGAGQPQHF.

The chain employs TRBV11-2 and TRBJ2-7; D is perhaps TRBD2 (6 bases). CDR1 is SGHAT, CDR2 FQNNGV, per germline. V dropped 3 bases and J dropped 3 bases, with 9 bases sitting between them. The CDR3 totals 13 residues. The CDR3 coding sequence is TGTGCCAGCAGCTTGGGACTTCGCTACGAGCAGTACTTC. Amino acids: CASSLGLRYEQYF.